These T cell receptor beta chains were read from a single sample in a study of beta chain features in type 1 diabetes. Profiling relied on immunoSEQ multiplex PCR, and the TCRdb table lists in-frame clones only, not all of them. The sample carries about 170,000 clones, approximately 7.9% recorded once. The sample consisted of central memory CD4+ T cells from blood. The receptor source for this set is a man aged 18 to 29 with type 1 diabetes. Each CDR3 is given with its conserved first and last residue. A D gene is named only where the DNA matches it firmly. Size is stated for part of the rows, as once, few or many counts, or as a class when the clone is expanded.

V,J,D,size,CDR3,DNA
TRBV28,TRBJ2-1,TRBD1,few,CASSLLQGAPHEQFF,TGTGCCAGCAGTTTATTACAGGGGGCTCCCCATGAGCAGTTCTTC
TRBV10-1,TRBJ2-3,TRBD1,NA,CASSSGQGAADTQYF,TGCGCCAGCAGTTCCGGACAGGGGGCCGCAGATACGCAGTATTTT
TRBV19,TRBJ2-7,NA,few,CASSQAGYEQYF,TGTGCCAGTAGTCAAGCCGGCTACGAGCAGTACTTC
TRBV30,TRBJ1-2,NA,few,CAWSVTREGGYTF,TGTGCCTGGAGTGTAACCAGGGAGGGGGGCTACACCTTC
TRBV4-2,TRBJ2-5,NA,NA,CASSPVGGREQTQYF,TGTGCCAGCAGCCCGGTCGGGGGACGGGAGCAGACCCAGTACTTC
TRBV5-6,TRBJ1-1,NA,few,CASSLVSGQTEAFF,TGTGCCAGCAGCTTGGTCTCAGGACAAACTGAAGCTTTCTTT
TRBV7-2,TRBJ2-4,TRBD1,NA,CASSPETGGSKNIQYF,TGTGCCAGCAGCCCGGAGACAGGGGGGTCCAAAAACATTCAGTACTTC
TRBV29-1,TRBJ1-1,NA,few,CSVGTVNTEAFF,TGCAGCGTTGGGACAGTGAACACTGAAGCTTTCTTT
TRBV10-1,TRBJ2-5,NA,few,CASSDTRQGQETQYF,TGCGCCAGCAGTGATACCCGGCAGGGGCAAGAGACCCAGTACTTC
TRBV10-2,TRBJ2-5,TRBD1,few,CASSSADRVETQYF,TGCGCCAGCAGTTCAGCCGACAGGGTGGAGACCCAGTACTTC
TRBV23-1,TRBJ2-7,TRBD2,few,CASSPSSGSSYEQYF,TGCGCCAGCAGTCCCTCTAGCGGGAGCTCCTACGAGCAGTACTTC
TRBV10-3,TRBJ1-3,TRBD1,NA,CAITRQGASGNTIYF,TGTGCCATCACCCGACAGGGGGCTTCTGGAAACACCATATATTTT
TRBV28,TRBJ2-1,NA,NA,CASSLWDRFRLADGDEQFF,TGTGCCAGCAGTTTGTGGGACAGGTTTAGACTAGCGGATGGGGATGAGCAGTTCTTC
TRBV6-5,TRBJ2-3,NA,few,CASSEASADTQYF,TGTGCCAGCAGTGAAGCGTCAGCAGATACGCAGTATTTT
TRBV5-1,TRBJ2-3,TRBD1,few,CASSMQGDTDTQYF,TGCGCCAGCAGTATGCAGGGGGATACAGATACGCAGTATTTT
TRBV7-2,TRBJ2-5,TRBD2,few,CASSPSGGKETQYF,TGTGCCAGCAGTCCGAGCGGGGGGAAGGAGACCCAGTACTTC